Reported below is one T cell receptor beta chain. Its antigen is not known. In the PCR, 60 Vbeta and 13 Jbeta primers were used. Produced via immunoSEQ multiplex PCR; TCRdb's table is partial and in-frame only. The sample holds more than 250,000 clones; around 90% are singletons and the top ten take about 2%. This record belongs to a study of cytomegalovirus exposure and HLA in healthy donors. The CDR3 loop spans 11 amino acids. The V end lost 4 bases, the J end lost 9 bases, and 9 bases lay between the germline ends. The V gene's germline CDR1 is LNHDA and CDR2 SQIVND (reference sequence). Whole-study results and caveats: Data from an earlier analysis indicated that most TCR beta V segments were productive either about 87% or about 30% of the time.

The gene calls are TRBV19 and TRBJ1-2; D gene uncertain. The sequenced sample consisted of PBMCs. The TCR sequence derives from a woman aged 18 to 35 in good health and CMV-seronegative. Here the CDR3 DNA reads TGTGCCAGTAGTACCGGGTTGCGCTACACCTTC. This gives the protein CASSTGLRYTF.